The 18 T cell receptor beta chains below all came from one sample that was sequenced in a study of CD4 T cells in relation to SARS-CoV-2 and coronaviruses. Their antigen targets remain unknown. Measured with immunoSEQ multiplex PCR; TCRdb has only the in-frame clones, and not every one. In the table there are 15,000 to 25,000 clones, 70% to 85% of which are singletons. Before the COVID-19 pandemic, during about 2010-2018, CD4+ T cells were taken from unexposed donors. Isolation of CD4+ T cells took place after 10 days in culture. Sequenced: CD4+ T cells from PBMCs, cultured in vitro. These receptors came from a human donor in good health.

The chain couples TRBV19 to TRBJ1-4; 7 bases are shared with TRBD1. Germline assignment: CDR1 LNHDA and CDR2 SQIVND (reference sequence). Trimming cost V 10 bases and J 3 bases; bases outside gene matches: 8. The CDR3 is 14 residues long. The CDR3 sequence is CATTPDRSNEKLFF. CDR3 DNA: TGTGCCACTACCCCGGACAGGTCTAATGAAAAACTGTTTTTT.

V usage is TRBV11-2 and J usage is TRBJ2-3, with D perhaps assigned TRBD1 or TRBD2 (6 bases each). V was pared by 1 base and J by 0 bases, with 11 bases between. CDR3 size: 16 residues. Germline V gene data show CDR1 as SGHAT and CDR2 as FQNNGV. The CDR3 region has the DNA TGTGCCAGCAGCTTAGGGGGGGCCGGAAGCACAGATACGCAGTATTTT. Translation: CASSLGGAGSTDTQYF.

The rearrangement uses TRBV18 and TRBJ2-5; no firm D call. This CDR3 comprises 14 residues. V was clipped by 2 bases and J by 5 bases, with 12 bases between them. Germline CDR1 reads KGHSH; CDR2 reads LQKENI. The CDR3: CASSPIGTPETQYF. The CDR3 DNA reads TGTGCCAGCTCACCAATCGGCACCCCGGAGACCCAGTACTTC.

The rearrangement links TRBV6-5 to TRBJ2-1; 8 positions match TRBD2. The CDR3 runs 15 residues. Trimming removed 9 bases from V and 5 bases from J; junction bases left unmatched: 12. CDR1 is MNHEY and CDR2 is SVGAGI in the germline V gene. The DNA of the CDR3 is TGTGCCAGTACCGGGACTAGGGTTGGCCACAATGAGCAGTTCTTC. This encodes CASTGTRVGHNEQFF.

The CDR3 DNA reads TGTGCTAGTGCCCGGACTAGCGGCTCAGATACGCAGTATTTT. Amino acids: CASARTSGSDTQYF. The V and J genes are TRBV12-5 and TRBJ2-3; 10 bases fit TRBD2. CDR1 and CDR2 (germline): LGHNT, FRNRAP. This CDR3 is 14 amino acids long. After removal of 7 bases from V and 4 bases from J, the junction contained 5 bases not matched to a gene. The whole variable domain, remainder taken from reference TRBV12-5 and TRBJ2-3, is DARVTQTPRHKVTEMGQEVTMRCQPILGHNTVFWYRQTMMQGLELLAYFRNRAPLDDSGMPKDRFSAEMPDATLATLKIQPSEPRDSAVYFCASARTSGSDTQYFGPGTRLTVL.

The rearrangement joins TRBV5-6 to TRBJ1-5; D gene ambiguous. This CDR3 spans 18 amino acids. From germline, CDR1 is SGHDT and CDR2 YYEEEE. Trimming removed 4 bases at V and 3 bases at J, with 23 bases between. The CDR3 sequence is CASSSASATLSNNQPQHF. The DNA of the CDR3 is TGTGCCAGCAGCAGCGCGTCAGCGACCCTGTCAAACAATCAGCCCCAGCATTTT.

CDR3 in amino acids: CASSQGVGQAEETQYF. DNA of the CDR3: TGTGCCAGCAGCCAAGGTGTGGGACAGGCCGAAGAGACCCAGTACTTC. The chain uses TRBV14 and TRBJ2-5; TRBD1 matches at 8 bases. With 1 base clipped from V and 3 bases from J, the junction kept 7 bases outside the gene matches. This CDR3 comprises 16 residues. Germline V gene data show CDR1 as SGHDN and CDR2 as FVKESK.

The CDR3 DNA sequence: TGCAGCGTTGTGGGACAGGGGGCCGGCGAGCAGTACTTC. Encoded protein: CSVVGQGAGEQYF. The chain combines TRBV29-1 with TRBJ2-7; TRBD1 aligns across 12 bases. CDR1 and CDR2 from the germline V gene are SQVTM and ANQGSEA. Trimming at V came to 4 bases and at J to 6 bases, leaving 4 bases not matched to a gene. The CDR3 loop spans 13 amino acids.

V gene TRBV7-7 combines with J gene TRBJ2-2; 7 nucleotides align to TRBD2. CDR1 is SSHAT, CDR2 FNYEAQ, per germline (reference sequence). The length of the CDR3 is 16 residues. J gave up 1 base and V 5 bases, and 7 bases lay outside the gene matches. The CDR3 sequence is CASSPSPGGNTGELFF. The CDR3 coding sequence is TGTGCCAGCAGCCCCTCTCCGGGGGGGAACACCGGGGAGCTGTTTTTT.

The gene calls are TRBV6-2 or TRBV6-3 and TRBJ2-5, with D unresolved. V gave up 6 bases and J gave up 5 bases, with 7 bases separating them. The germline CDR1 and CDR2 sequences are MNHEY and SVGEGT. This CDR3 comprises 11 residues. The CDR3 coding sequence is TGTGCCAGCAGCTCTATGGAGACCCAGTACTTC. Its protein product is CASSSMETQYF.

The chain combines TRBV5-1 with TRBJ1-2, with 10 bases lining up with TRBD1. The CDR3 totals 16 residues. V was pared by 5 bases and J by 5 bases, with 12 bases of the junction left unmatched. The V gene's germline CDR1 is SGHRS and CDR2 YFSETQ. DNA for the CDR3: TGCGCCAGCAGACCCGGGACAGGGGCCTCTCTATATGGCTACACCTTC. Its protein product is CASRPGTGASLYGYTF.

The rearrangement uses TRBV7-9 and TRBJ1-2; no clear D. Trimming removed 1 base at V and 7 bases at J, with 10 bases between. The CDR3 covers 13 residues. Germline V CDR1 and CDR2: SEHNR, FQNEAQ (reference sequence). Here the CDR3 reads CASSLVGIGGYTF. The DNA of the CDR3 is TGTGCCAGCAGCTTAGTCGGGATCGGTGGCTACACCTTC.

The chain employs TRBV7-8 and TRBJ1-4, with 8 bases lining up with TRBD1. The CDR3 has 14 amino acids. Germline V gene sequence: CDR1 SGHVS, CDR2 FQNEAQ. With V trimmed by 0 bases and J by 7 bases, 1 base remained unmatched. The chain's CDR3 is CASSLAGQVEKLFF. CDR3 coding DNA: TGTGCCAGCAGCTTAGCGGGACAGGTTGAAAAACTGTTTTTT.

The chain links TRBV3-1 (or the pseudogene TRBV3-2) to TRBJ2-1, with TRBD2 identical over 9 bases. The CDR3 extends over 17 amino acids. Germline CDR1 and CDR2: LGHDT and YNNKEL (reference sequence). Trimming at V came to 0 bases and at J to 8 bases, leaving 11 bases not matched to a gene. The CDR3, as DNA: TGTGCCAGCAGCCAAGATTGCACCGGGACTAGCACCGATGAGCAGTTCTTC. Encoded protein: CASSQDCTGTSTDEQFF.

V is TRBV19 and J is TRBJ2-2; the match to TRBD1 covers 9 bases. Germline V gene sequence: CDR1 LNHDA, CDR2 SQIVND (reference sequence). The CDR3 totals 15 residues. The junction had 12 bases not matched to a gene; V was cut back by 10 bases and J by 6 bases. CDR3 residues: CATKGTGWESGELFF. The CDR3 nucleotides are TGTGCCACCAAGGGGACAGGGTGGGAATCCGGGGAGCTGTTTTTT.

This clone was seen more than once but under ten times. The CDR3 coding sequence is TGTGCCATCACGGGGGATCACGAGCAGTACTTC. Residues: CAITGDHEQYF. This rearrangement joins TRBV10-3 to TRBJ2-7, with a possible D match to TRBD2 (6 bases). Germline V gene lookup returns CDR1 ENHRY and CDR2 SYGVKD. This CDR3 contains 11 residues. Deletions cut 7 bases from V and 5 bases from J, with 9 bases between.

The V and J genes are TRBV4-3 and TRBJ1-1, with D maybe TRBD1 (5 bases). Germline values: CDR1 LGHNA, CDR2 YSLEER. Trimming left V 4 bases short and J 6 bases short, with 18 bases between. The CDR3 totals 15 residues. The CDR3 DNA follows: TGCGCCAGCAGCCGCGAAAGGACAAGCCTCGCTGAAGCTTTCTTT. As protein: CASSRERTSLAEAFF.

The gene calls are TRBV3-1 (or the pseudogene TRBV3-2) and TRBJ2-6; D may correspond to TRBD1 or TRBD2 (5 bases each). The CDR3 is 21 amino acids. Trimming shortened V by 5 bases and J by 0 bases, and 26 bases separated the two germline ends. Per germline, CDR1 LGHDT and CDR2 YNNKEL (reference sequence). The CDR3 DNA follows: TGTGCCAGCAGCAGCCAAAACCGAATGGGACGGCCCAACTCTGGGGCCAACGTCCTGACTTTC. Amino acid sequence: CASSSQNRMGRPNSGANVLTF.